A selection of T cell receptor beta chains follows, all from one sample in a study of blood T cell repertoires in COVID-19. Assay: immunoSEQ multiplex PCR; the TCRdb copy retains only in-frame clones and omits some. This table holds a few hundred thousand clones, approximately 80% found once. Sequenced sample: PBMCs or T cells enriched from blood (not recorded which). These receptors were collected from a woman between 35 and 50 years old with acute COVID-19. CDR3s include the opening cysteine and the closing phenylalanine or tryptophan. D genes are given only for firm matches. Clone sizes are given selectively: once, few, many, or a class where the clone is expanded.

V gene,CDR3 length,J gene,clone size,D gene,CDR3 protein,CDR3 DNA
TRBV11-3,15,TRBJ2-1,-,TRBD1,CASSSDRGTYNEQFF,TGTGCCAGCAGCTCGGACAGGGGGACCTACAATGAGCAGTTCTTC
TRBV4-2,13,TRBJ2-1,-,-,CASSQAGINEQFF,TGTGCCAGCAGCCAAGCCGGGATCAATGAGCAGTTCTTC
TRBV19,13,TRBJ2-3,-,TRBD1,CASRDRGTDTQYF,TGTGCCAGTCGGGACAGGGGTACAGATACGCAGTATTTT
TRBV7-2,14,TRBJ1-5,once,-,CASSLSQGPQPQHF,TGTGCCAGCAGCTTAAGCCAGGGTCCTCAGCCCCAGCATTTT
TRBV2,15,TRBJ2-5,-,-,CASSDMGTSQETQYF,TGTGCCAGCAGTGATATGGGGACTTCACAAGAGACCCAGTACTTC
TRBV18,14,TRBJ2-1,-,TRBD2,CASSLGLAGEEQFF,TGTGCCAGCTCACTAGGACTAGCGGGAGAAGAGCAGTTCTTC
TRBV28,15,TRBJ2-1,-,TRBD2,CASGLAGGPLSEQFF,TGTGCCAGCGGATTAGCGGGAGGGCCTCTGAGTGAGCAGTTCTTC
TRBV10-3,16,TRBJ1-5,-,TRBD1,CAISDGDRGGNQPQHF,TGTGCCATCAGTGACGGGGACAGGGGGGGCAATCAGCCCCAGCATTTT
TRBV6-5,14,TRBJ2-7,-,TRBD2,CASKPGLGLYEQYF,TGTGCCAGCAAACCGGGACTAGGGCTCTACGAGCAGTACTTC
TRBV19,13,TRBJ1-6,-,-,CASGVALGSPLHF,TGTGCCAGTGGGGTTGCACTAGGTTCACCCCTCCACTTT
TRBV15,15,TRBJ1-4,-,-,CATSREGATNEKLFF,TGTGCCACCAGCAGGGAAGGGGCAACTAATGAAAAACTGTTTTTT
TRBV19,13,TRBJ1-5,-,TRBD1,CASSYDRGQPQHF,TGTGCCAGTAGTTACGACAGGGGTCAGCCCCAGCATTTT
TRBV2,13,TRBJ1-1,-,TRBD1,CASLTGMNTEAFF,TGTGCCAGCCTGACAGGGATGAACACTGAAGCTTTCTTT
TRBV28,16,TRBJ2-1,-,TRBD1,CASSSPGTGTNNEQFF,TGTGCCAGCAGTTCCCCCGGGACAGGAACCAACAATGAGCAGTTCTTC
TRBV5-1,16,TRBJ2-5,-,-,CASSSGTNQYQETQYF,TGCGCCAGCAGCTCGGGGACAAATCAGTACCAAGAGACCCAGTACTTC
TRBV7-9,15,TRBJ2-1,-,TRBD1,CASRDTGVPYNEQFF,TGTGCCAGCAGAGATACAGGGGTCCCCTACAATGAGCAGTTCTTC
TRBV30,12,TRBJ2-3,-,-,CACRQSTDTQYF,TGTGCCTGCAGACAGAGCACAGATACGCAGTATTTT
TRBV7-2,16,TRBJ1-1,few,TRBD1,CASSPGTGRVNTEAFF,TGTGCCAGCAGTCCCGGGACAGGGCGGGTAAACACTGAAGCTTTCTTT
TRBV12-3/TRBV12-4,12,TRBJ2-1,-,-,CASSPGGSEQFF,TGTGCCAGCAGCCCGGGGGGCTCTGAGCAGTTCTTC
TRBV4-2,16,TRBJ1-4,-,-,CASSQGVAVGGEKLFF,TGTGCCAGCAGCCAAGGTGTGGCAGTCGGGGGGGAAAAACTGTTTTTT
TRBV11-1,15,TRBJ1-1,-,-,CASSALRGVGTEAFF,TGTGCCAGCAGCGCTCTTAGGGGCGTCGGCACTGAAGCTTTCTTT
TRBV5-1,12,TRBJ2-1,-,-,CASSLPTQVQFF,TGCGCCAGCAGCTTGCCGACTCAAGTGCAGTTCTTC
TRBV7-9,13,TRBJ1-2,-,TRBD1,CASSRGQAYGYTF,TGTGCCAGCAGCAGGGGGCAGGCCTATGGCTACACCTTC
TRBV27,16,TRBJ1-2,few,-,CASSSALAGFNDGYTF,TGTGCCAGCAGTTCGGCACTGGCGGGTTTTAACGATGGCTACACCTTC
TRBV28,16,TRBJ1-2,-,TRBD1,CASSLGTAVTFYGYTF,TGTGCCAGCAGTCTGGGGACAGCCGTAACTTTCTATGGCTACACCTTC
TRBV2,14,TRBJ2-5,-,TRBD2,CASSASGGTGAQYF,TGTGCCAGCAGTGCTAGCGGGGGGACCGGGGCCCAGTACTTC
TRBV29-1,15,TRBJ1-2,few,TRBD1,CSATWGSGGGYGYTF,TGCAGCGCCACATGGGGTTCAGGGGGTGGGTATGGCTACACCTTC
TRBV5-1,15,TRBJ1-6,-,-,CASSLESSYNSPLHF,TGCGCCAGCAGCTTGGAGAGCTCCTATAATTCACCCCTCCACTTT
TRBV7-6,14,TRBJ2-3,few,TRBD2,CASSQTSGQDTQYF,TGTGCCAGCAGCCAGACTAGCGGGCAAGATACGCAGTATTTT
TRBV28,14,TRBJ1-6,-,-,CASTNRVDNSPLHF,TGTGCCAGCACCAACAGGGTCGATAATTCACCCCTCCACTTT
TRBV7-2,15,TRBJ2-5,-,TRBD1,CASSLAGRGRETQYF,TGTGCCAGCAGCTTAGCCGGCAGGGGGAGAGAGACCCAGTACTTC
TRBV28,13,TRBJ1-2,-,-,CASTLGRVDGYTF,TGTGCCAGCACATTGGGGAGGGTCGATGGCTACACCTTC
TRBV7-3,15,TRBJ2-7,once,TRBD2,CASSITSGSGSEQYF,TGTGCCAGCAGTATTACTAGCGGGAGTGGTTCCGAGCAGTACTTC
TRBV7-2,16,TRBJ2-1,-,TRBD2,CASSLAPSGRSNEQFF,TGTGCCAGCAGCTTAGCGCCTAGCGGGAGGAGTAATGAGCAGTTCTTC
TRBV6-4,15,TRBJ2-2,-,TRBD2,CASSDPSGEGGELFF,TGTGCCAGCAGTGACCCGTCCGGGGAGGGCGGGGAGCTGTTTTTT
TRBV6-2/TRBV6-3,16,TRBJ2-7,-,TRBD2,CASSYEASGIAYEQYF,TGTGCCAGCAGTTACGAGGCTAGCGGGATAGCCTACGAGCAGTACTTC
TRBV15,16,TRBJ2-5,-,TRBD1,CATSRVGGLYQETQYF,TGTGCCACCAGCAGAGTAGGGGGCTTGTACCAAGAGACCCAGTACTTC
TRBV7-9,13,TRBJ1-2,-,-,CASSLEGGHGYTF,TGTGCCAGCAGCTTAGAGGGGGGGCATGGCTACACCTTC
TRBV7-2,15,TRBJ2-1,-,-,CASSADSDRYNEQFF,TGTGCCAGCAGCGCAGACAGTGACCGATACAATGAGCAGTTCTTC
TRBV15,16,TRBJ1-2,-,-,CATSRARQSKLYGYTF,TGTGCCACCAGCAGAGCCCGACAGAGCAAACTCTATGGCTACACCTTC
TRBV2,12,TRBJ1-2,-,-,CASRVTDYGYTF,TGTGCCAGCAGGGTGACAGACTATGGCTACACCTTC
TRBV6-5,15,TRBJ1-4,-,-,CASRDTTEVNEKLFF,TGTGCCAGCAGAGACACGACAGAAGTAAATGAAAAACTGTTTTTT